This entry lists 11 T cell receptor beta chains sequenced from one sample in a study of blood T cell repertoires in COVID-19. Clones were sequenced by immunoSEQ multiplex PCR, and TCRdb holds only the in-frame ones, with some missing. The sample lists tens of thousands of clones, 75% to 90% seen once, with roughly 5% in the top ten. The sample taken for sequencing was peripheral blood. The receptors come from a man aged 55 to 70 with active COVID-19.

This clone was observed a few times. This chain joins TRBV5-5 and TRBJ2-2; D gene uncertain. Germline V CDR1 and CDR2: SGHKS, YYEKEE (reference sequence). The CDR3 runs to 15 residues. V lost 0 bases, J lost 4 bases, and 10 bases lay in between. The CDR3 nucleotides are TGTGCCAGCAGCTTGGACAGTTACCCCACCGGGGAGCTGTTTTTT. Protein product: CASSLDSYPTGELFF.

V gene TRBV7-9 combines with J gene TRBJ2-3; maybe TRBD1 (6 bases). With 3 bases removed from V and 4 bases from J, the gap between germline ends came to 11 bases. CDR1 is SEHNR and CDR2 is FQNEAQ in the germline V gene (reference sequence). This CDR3 is 14 amino acids long. The chain's CDR3 is CASSLGAGPDTQYF. The CDR3, as DNA: TGTGCCAGCAGCTTGGGGGCCGGGCCAGATACGCAGTATTTT.

The chain employs TRBV6-6 and TRBJ1-2; a possible D gene is TRBD1 (6 bases). Germline CDR1 is MNHNY and CDR2 is SVGAGI (reference sequence). This CDR3 is 13 amino acids long. The V end lost 7 bases, the J end lost 8 bases, and 17 bases lay between the germline ends. Here the CDR3 reads CASTSMGAEGYTF. CDR3 bases: TGTGCCAGCACCTCTATGGGGGCTGAGGGCTACACCTTC.

This rearrangement joins TRBV19 to TRBJ1-4; no clear D gene. From germline, CDR1 is LNHDA and CDR2 SQIVND (reference sequence). Trimming stripped 7 bases from V and 7 bases from J, with 16 bases between. This CDR3 contains 14 residues. CDR3 sequence reads: CASTVPYGSEKLFF. The CDR3 region has the DNA TGTGCCAGTACCGTGCCCTACGGGAGTGAAAAACTGTTTTTT.

This chain joins TRBV5-4 and TRBJ1-2, with D possibly being TRBD1 (6 bases). Trimming removed 3 bases at V and 2 bases at J, with 14 bases between. The CDR3 is 15 amino acids. Germline CDR1 reads SGHNT; CDR2 reads YYREEE (reference sequence). The CDR3 region is CASSWGGVPNYGYTF. The CDR3 DNA reads as TGTGCCAGCAGCTGGGGGGGCGTCCCCAACTATGGCTACACCTTC.

In its sample, this clone was seen once. The V gene is TRBV11-3, the J gene TRBJ2-2; 11 positions match TRBD2. Trimming cost V 0 bases and J 9 bases; bases outside gene matches: 9. There are 17 residues in the CDR3. Germline assignment: CDR1 SGHNT and CDR2 YENEEA. The CDR3 reads CASSLDPLAGVPRELFF. The CDR3 DNA reads as TGTGCCAGCAGCTTAGATCCACTAGCGGGGGTCCCCCGGGAGCTGTTTTTT.

The chain joins TRBV7-9 to TRBJ2-3; D gene uncertain. CDR3 length equals 14 residues. The V and J ends lost 1 base and 5 bases respectively, with 10 bases between them. Germline CDR1 reads SEHNR; CDR2 reads FQNEAQ (reference sequence). This CDR3 reads CASSLGHSGDTQYF. The CDR3, as DNA: TGTGCCAGCAGCTTAGGTCACTCCGGAGATACGCAGTATTTT.

The V call is TRBV9, the J call TRBJ2-6; 9 bases agree with TRBD1. V lost 4 bases to trimming and J lost 5 bases; unmatched junction nucleotides: 4. In germline, CDR1 is SGDLS, CDR2 YYNGEE. This CDR3 has 15 residues. The CDR3 spells CASSQGQGRANVLTF. For the CDR3, the DNA is TGTGCCAGCAGCCAAGGACAGGGGCGGGCCAACGTCCTGACTTTC.

V and J are TRBV4-1 and TRBJ2-7; TRBD1 matches 9 bases. CDR3 length equals 12 residues. Germline values: CDR1 MGHRA, CDR2 YSYEKL. V lost 8 bases to trimming and J lost 3 bases; unmatched junction nucleotides: 2. CDR3 DNA sequence: TGCGCCAGCGCGGGACAGGGCTACGAGCAGTACTTC. Its translation is CASAGQGYEQYF.

CDR3 nucleotides: TGTGCCAGCCGATCGACAGCTTATAATTCACCCCTCCACTTT. This gives the protein CASRSTAYNSPLHF. The V gene is TRBV19, the J gene TRBJ1-6; tentative D call: TRBD1 (5 bases). The V end lost 9 bases, the J end lost 4 bases, and 13 bases lay between the germline ends. CDR3 size: 14 residues. Per the germline V gene, CDR1 is LNHDA and CDR2 is SQIVND (reference sequence).

In nucleotides, the CDR3 is TGTGCCAGCAGCCAAGAGCCGGGACAAAACTATGGCTACACCTTC. The encoded protein is CASSQEPGQNYGYTF. This chain uses TRBV4-2 with TRBJ1-2; a weak D match, TRBD1 (6 bases). CDR1 LGHNA and CDR2 YNFKEQ come from the germline V gene. The CDR3 is 15 residues long. V lost 0 bases and J 2 bases, leaving 10 bases between the germline ends.